This T cell receptor beta chain was identified during a study of blood T cell repertoires in COVID-19. Trimming left V 7 bases short and J 0 bases short, with 22 bases between. The CDR3 is made up of 18 amino acids. CDR1 is SNHLY and CDR2 is FYNNEI in the germline V gene. By share, this clone counts as medium-sized. TCRdb keeps only in-frame clones here, not all; method: immunoSEQ multiplex PCR. The profile shows 12,000 or so clones, 60% to 85% of them singletons. The sequenced sample was peripheral blood. This TCR was sampled from a man in his sixties with COVID-19, enrolled during active disease. The gene calls are TRBV2 and TRBJ1-3; D is perhaps TRBD1 (6 bases). The CDR3 coding sequence is TGTGCCAGCAACGAGGGACGGACGGACAGTCCCTCTGGAAACACCATATATTTT. Protein: CASNEGRTDSPSGNTIYF.